Each of the 32 T cell receptor beta chains below was sequenced from the same sample in a study of blood T cell repertoires in COVID-19. Measured with immunoSEQ multiplex PCR; TCRdb has only the in-frame clones, and not every one. The sample lists under 400,000 clones, roughly 86% seen once, with around 9.3% in the top ten. The sample was peripheral blood. These receptors all stem from a woman in her twenties or thirties with COVID-19, enrolled during active disease.

The chain is built from TRBV2 and TRBJ1-2, with D maybe TRBD1 (5 bases). The germline CDR1 and CDR2 sequences are SNHLY and FYNNEI. The CDR3 contains 14 residues. Deletions cut 3 bases from V and 5 bases from J, with 13 bases between. Here the CDR3 DNA reads TGTGCCAGCAGTGACGTTGCCGGGGGTTATGGCTACACCTTC. Translated, it gives CASSDVAGGYGYTF.

The chain has TRBV29-1 and TRBJ2-3; tentative D call: TRBD2 (5 bases). V shed 0 bases and J shed 1 base, with 11 bases lying between them. From germline, CDR1 is SQVTM and CDR2 ANQGSEA. This CDR3 spans 15 amino acids. The CDR3 DNA sequence: TGCAGCGTTGAAGATCCCAGCGGACGCACAGATACGCAGTATTTT. This sequence encodes CSVEDPSGRTDTQYF.

The chain carries TRBV28 and TRBJ2-7, with 11 positions matching TRBD1. This CDR3 spans 14 amino acids. The germline V gene encodes CDR1 MDHEN and CDR2 SYDVKM. V shed 5 bases and J 3 bases; nucleotides not matched to a gene: 3. CDR3 DNA sequence: TGTGCCAGCAGTCCGGGGACAGGGGGCTACGAGCAGTACTTC. This encodes CASSPGTGGYEQYF. The complete variable domain, with remaining parts taken from reference TRBV28 and TRBJ2-7, reads DVKVTQSSRYLVKRTGEKVFLECVQDMDHENMFWYRQDPGLGLRLIYFSYDVKMKEKGDIPEGYSVSREKKERFSLILESASTNQTSMYLCASSPGTGGYEQYFGPGTRLTVT.

In nucleotides, the CDR3 is TGTGCCAGCAGTGGCTCTAGCGGGAGGGATCAAGAGACCCAGTACTTC. The encoded protein is CASSGSSGRDQETQYF. The chain recombines TRBV2 with TRBJ2-5; 12 nucleotides agree with TRBD2. Losses at the gene ends were 4 bases for V and 2 bases for J; bases not matched to a gene: 5. The CDR3 covers 16 residues. Germline V gene data show CDR1 as SNHLY and CDR2 as FYNNEI.

J is TRBJ2-1 and V is TRBV9; the D gene is possibly TRBD2 (6 bases). This CDR3 is 14 amino acids long. CDR1 and CDR2 (germline): SGDLS, YYNGEE. Trimming removed 3 bases from V and 4 bases from J, with 11 bases in between. The CDR3 sequence is CASSGGLLYNEQFF. Written as DNA, the CDR3 is TGTGCCAGCAGCGGGGGACTCCTTTACAATGAGCAGTTCTTC.

This clone was detected a few times. This chain links TRBV18 with TRBJ1-3, with a weak D call TRBD1 (6 bases). The CDR3 contains 15 residues. V lost 5 bases and J 0 bases, leaving 11 bases between the germline ends. Looked up from germline, CDR1 is KGHSH and CDR2 is LQKENI. CDR3 in amino acids: CASSTRTDSGNTIYF. The CDR3 DNA is TGTGCCAGCTCAACCCGGACAGACTCTGGAAACACCATATATTTT.

The rearrangement uses TRBV10-3 and TRBJ2-7, with TRBD1 identical over 8 bases. This CDR3 region has 14 residues. Germline CDR1 is ENHRY and CDR2 is SYGVKD. V shed 4 bases and J 2 bases; nucleotides not matched to a gene: 4. The CDR3 region has the DNA TGTGCCATCAGTGGAACACAGGGGGCCTACGAGCAGTACTTC. This sequence encodes CAISGTQGAYEQYF.

The J gene is TRBJ2-1, the V gene TRBV24-1; 11 nucleotides align to TRBD2. Germline CDR1 KGHDR, CDR2 SFDVKD. Unmatched junction bases numbered 5, after V lost 5 bases and J lost 3 bases. The CDR3 has 16 residues. In DNA, the CDR3 is TGTGCCACCAGTGCCCGACTAGCGGGATTCTACAATGAGCAGTTCTTC. Translation: CATSARLAGFYNEQFF.

The genes are TRBV5-1 and TRBJ2-1; 7 nucleotides align to TRBD2. The CDR3 length is 12 residues. Germline trimming cut 5 bases from V and 6 bases from J; bases unmatched to any gene: 2. CDR1 and CDR2 from the germline V gene are SGHRS and YFSETQ. CDR3 sequence: CASRRLANEQFF. CDR3 bases: TGCGCCAGCAGGCGACTAGCCAATGAGCAGTTCTTC.

The chain is built from TRBV27 and TRBJ1-2; TRBD1 might be the D (5 bases). CDR1 and CDR2 (germline): MNHEY, SMNVEV (reference sequence). This CDR3 has 14 residues. V was cut by 5 bases and J by 8 bases, with 18 bases left in between. The DNA of the CDR3 is TGTGCCAGCAGTCCTCACACAGGTGCCGGCGGCTACACCTTC. This sequence encodes CASSPHTGAGGYTF.

This clone is categorized as medium-sized. V gene TRBV3-1 (or the pseudogene TRBV3-2) combines with J gene TRBJ2-7, with 9 positions matching TRBD2. The V gene end was trimmed by 3 bases and the J gene end by 3 bases; junction bases not matched to a gene: 0. Germline V gives CDR1 LGHDT, CDR2 YNNKEL (reference sequence). This CDR3 is 13 amino acids long. CDR3: CASSQREGYEQYF. For the CDR3, the DNA is TGTGCCAGCAGCCAGCGGGAGGGCTACGAGCAGTACTTC.

The chain combines TRBV9 with TRBJ2-5, with D possibly matching TRBD1 (6 bases). Germline CDR1 is SGDLS and CDR2 is YYNGEE. V was shortened by 0 bases and J by 2 bases, with 14 bases between the two germline ends. The CDR3 loop spans 16 amino acids. Here the CDR3 reads CASSVDPRGVQETQYF. The CDR3 nucleotides are TGTGCCAGCAGCGTAGACCCCAGGGGAGTACAAGAGACCCAGTACTTC.

The gene calls are TRBV19 and TRBJ2-7, with 7 bases matching TRBD1. V lost 3 bases and J lost 5; bases outside the gene matches: 7. CDR3 size: 14 residues. Germline values: CDR1 LNHDA, CDR2 SQIVND (reference sequence). The CDR3 nucleotides are TGTGCCAGTAGTATCCAGGGGGTCGGTAACGAGCAGTACTTC. Amino acid sequence: CASSIQGVGNEQYF. Looking up the rest from reference TRBV19 and TRBJ2-7 gives the full variable domain: DGGITQSPKYLFRKEGQNVTLSCEQNLNHDAMYWYRQDPGQGLRLIYYSQIVNDFQKGDIAEGYSVSREKKESFPLTVTSAQKNPTAFYLCASSIQGVGNEQYFGPGTRLTVT.

This clone has only a few counts. V gene TRBV12-3 or TRBV12-4 combines with J gene TRBJ2-1, with 8 bases lining up with TRBD1. CDR3 length: 12 residues. Germline trimming cut 5 bases from V and 12 bases from J; bases unmatched to any gene: 6. CDR3 sequence (DNA): TGTGCCAGCAGTAATTACAGGGGGTCGCAGTTCTTC. It codes for CASSNYRGSQFF.

The chain combines TRBV7-2 with TRBJ2-5; 10 bases fit TRBD1. Germline V gene lookup returns CDR1 SGHTA and CDR2 FQGNSA. The trim removed 4 bases at V and 5 bases at J, leaving 4 bases unmatched. The CDR3 spans 14 residues. CDR3 region: CASSSGTGDETQYF. As DNA, the CDR3 is TGTGCCAGCAGCTCCGGGACAGGGGACGAGACCCAGTACTTC.

The rearrangement links TRBV15 to TRBJ1-1, with D unclear. Deletions cut 5 bases from V and 1 base from J, with 8 bases between. Germline CDR1 reads LNHNV; CDR2 reads YYDKDF (reference sequence). The CDR3 extends over 13 amino acids. CDR3 sequence: CATSGPKNTEAFF. CDR3 DNA sequence: TGTGCCACCAGCGGGCCAAAGAACACTGAAGCTTTCTTT.

The gene calls are TRBV3-1 (or the pseudogene TRBV3-2) and TRBJ2-7; 10 bases align to TRBD1. Trimming removed 4 bases from V and 6 bases from J; junction bases left unmatched: 9. Germline V gives CDR1 LGHDT, CDR2 YNNKEL (reference sequence). The CDR3 sequence is 15 residues long. CDR3 loop: CASSPDSGTGVEQYF. CDR3 sequence (DNA): TGTGCCAGCAGCCCGGACTCCGGGACAGGGGTCGAGCAGTACTTC.

The chain combines TRBV5-5 with TRBJ2-7; 12 bases agree with TRBD2. The CDR3 totals 14 residues. The junction had 8 bases not matched to a gene; V was cut back by 3 bases and J by 10 bases. The V gene's germline CDR1 is SGHKS and CDR2 YYEKEE (reference sequence). The CDR3 protein is CASSYDRTSGIQYF. Written as DNA, the CDR3 is TGTGCCAGCAGCTACGACCGGACTAGCGGGATCCAGTACTTC.

This rearrangement joins TRBV3-1 (or the pseudogene TRBV3-2) to TRBJ2-1; possible D gene TRBD2, 6 bases. V was clipped by 0 bases and J by 5 bases, with 14 bases between them. The CDR3 totals 16 residues. CDR1 and CDR2 from the germline V gene are LGHDT and YNNKEL (reference sequence). The CDR3 DNA reads TGTGCCAGCAGCCAAGAGGGGCGGCTAGCGAACAATGAGCAGTTCTTC. Protein: CASSQEGRLANNEQFF.

This clone was found a few times. This CDR3 is also generated by other DNA sequences in the sample. The J gene is TRBJ2-2, the V gene TRBV6-5; D is undetermined. Germline V gene data show CDR1 as MNHEY and CDR2 as SVGAGI. CDR3 length: 11 amino acids. Deletions cut 6 bases from V and 6 bases from J, with 5 bases between. CDR3 in amino acids: CASSRAGELFF. The DNA of the CDR3 is TGTGCCAGCAGCCGGGCCGGGGAGCTGTTTTTT.

This chain links TRBV4-1 with TRBJ2-1; 8 bases are a match to TRBD2. The CDR3 totals 18 residues. Trimming removed 1 base from V and 1 base from J; junction bases left unmatched: 9. Germline values: CDR1 MGHRA, CDR2 YSYEKL. DNA for the CDR3: TGCGCCAGCAGCCAAGTAGGATCTAGCGGGCCATCCTACAATGAGCAGTTCTTC. The encoded protein is CASSQVGSSGPSYNEQFF.

J is TRBJ1-1 and V is TRBV9; D perhaps matches TRBD1 (5 bases). The CDR3 extends over 15 amino acids. The V gene lost 0 bases and the J gene lost 4 bases, with 13 bases spanning the gap. Germline assignment: CDR1 SGDLS and CDR2 YYNGEE. The CDR3 reads CASSVEGRAATEAFF. The CDR3 DNA reads as TGTGCCAGCAGCGTAGAAGGCAGGGCGGCCACTGAAGCTTTCTTT.

This sequence joins TRBV9 and TRBJ1-5, with D tentatively TRBD1 (5 bases). This CDR3 region has 13 residues. The germline gives CDR1 SGDLS, CDR2 YYNGEE. V lost 6 bases and J lost 8, with 15 bases in between. CDR3: CASNQGFSKPQHF. CDR3 bases: TGTGCCAGCAATCAGGGCTTTAGCAAGCCCCAGCATTTT. Full variable domain (remainder filled in from reference TRBV9 and TRBJ1-5): DSGVTQTPKHLITATGQRVTLRCSPRSGDLSVYWYQQSLDQGLQFLIQYYNGEERAKGNILERFSAQQFPDLHSELNLSSLELGDSALYFCASNQGFSKPQHFGDGTRLSIL.

The chain uses TRBV6-2 or TRBV6-3 and TRBJ1-5, with 10 bases aligning to TRBD1. From germline, CDR1 is MNHEY and CDR2 SVGEGT. Germline trimming cut 1 base from V and 5 bases from J; bases unmatched to any gene: 5. The CDR3 is made up of 16 amino acids. In nucleotides, the CDR3 is TGTGCCAGCAGTTACTGGGACAGGGGATTCGATCAGCCCCAGCATTTT. It encodes CASSYWDRGFDQPQHF.

The CDR3 DNA is TGTGCCAGCACTAGGGGCGGGGAGCTGTTTTTT. Amino acid sequence: CASTRGGELFF. The gene calls are TRBV6-5 and TRBJ2-2; weak D call: TRBD1 (5 bases). The CDR3 loop spans 11 amino acids. CDR1 is MNHEY and CDR2 is SVGAGI in the germline V gene. Trimming took 7 bases from V and 7 from J, leaving 7 bases between them.

The chain is built from TRBV18 and TRBJ1-1, with 7 nucleotides matching TRBD1. The CDR3 is 15 residues long. Germline lookup yields CDR1 KGHSH and CDR2 LQKENI. Trimming at V came to 4 bases and at J to 5 bases, leaving 10 bases not matched to a gene. The CDR3 sequence is CASSLYLTGRTEAFF. CDR3 coding DNA: TGTGCCAGCTCACTTTATTTGACAGGGCGAACTGAAGCTTTCTTT. The full variable domain, rest sourced from reference TRBV18 and TRBJ1-1, is NAGVMQNPRHLVRRRGQEARLRCSPMKGHSHVYWYRQLPEEGLKFMVYLQKENIIDESGMPKERFSAEFPKEGPSILRIQQVVRGDSAAYFCASSLYLTGRTEAFFGQGTRLTVV.

The V and J genes are TRBV29-1 and TRBJ2-5, with D maybe TRBD2 (6 bases). Germline V lookup: CDR1 SQVTM, CDR2 ANQGSEA. The CDR3 length is 12 residues. Trimming removed 4 bases from V and 5 bases from J, with 11 bases in between. The CDR3 DNA reads TGCAGCGTTGGACTAGGGTTCGAGACCCAGTACTTC. Translating it yields CSVGLGFETQYF.

This clone was counted once. The V call is TRBV29-1, the J call TRBJ1-2; D not certain. The V and J ends lost 6 bases and 1 base respectively, with 12 bases between them. The CDR3 runs to 13 residues. Germline CDR1 and CDR2: SQVTM and ANQGSEA. The CDR3 reads CSVVSGINYGYTF. CDR3 sequence (DNA): TGCAGCGTCGTTTCCGGGATTAACTATGGCTACACCTTC. Looking up the rest from reference TRBV29-1 and TRBJ1-2 gives the full variable domain: SAVISQKPSRDICQRGTSLTIQCQVDSQVTMMFWYRQQPGQSLTLIATANQGSEATYESGFVIDKFPISRPNLTFSTLTVSNMSPEDSSIYLCSVVSGINYGYTFGSGTRLTVV.

The J gene is TRBJ1-2, the V gene TRBV6-5, with 9 nucleotides matching TRBD1. The CDR3 consists of 15 residues. The ends lost 4 bases at V and 10 bases at J; junction bases unmatched: 13. Germline lookup yields CDR1 MNHEY and CDR2 SVGAGI. Here the CDR3 reads CASSWLGTGPWDYTF. CDR3 nucleotides: TGTGCCAGCAGTTGGCTCGGGACAGGGCCTTGGGACTACACCTTC.

This chain connects TRBV7-8 to TRBJ2-7, with D perhaps TRBD2 (5 bases). This CDR3 spans 16 amino acids. The V gene's germline CDR1 is SGHVS and CDR2 FQNEAQ. V lost 1 base to trimming and J lost 3 bases, with 16 bases between them. CDR3: CASSLEGRASFYEQYF. CDR3 DNA: TGTGCCAGCAGCTTAGAAGGGCGGGCCTCCTTCTACGAGCAGTACTTC.

This clone was recorded only once. V usage is TRBV5-1 and J usage is TRBJ2-5, with 14 bases lining up with TRBD2. The length of the CDR3 is 16 residues. With V trimmed by 1 base and J by 4 bases, 3 bases remained unmatched. Germline V gives CDR1 SGHRS, CDR2 YFSETQ. This chain's CDR3 is CASSLPGLAGAETQYF. Written as DNA, the CDR3 is TGCGCCAGCAGCTTGCCGGGACTAGCGGGAGCAGAGACCCAGTACTTC.

This sequence joins TRBV7-9 and TRBJ2-7, with TRBD1 matching over 7 bases. J gave up 1 base and V 5 bases, and 5 bases lay outside the gene matches. This CDR3 has 14 residues. Germline CDR1 and CDR2: SEHNR and FQNEAQ (reference sequence). As DNA, the CDR3 is TGTGCCAGCAGCGACGACAGGGCTTCCTACGAGCAGTACTTC. Translation: CASSDDRASYEQYF.